This T cell receptor (beta chain) was captured in a study of shared clonotypes between healthy human individuals. For the study at large: The study used three CD4 naive, three CD4 memory, two CD8 naive and one CD8 memory plate per donor. Study outcomes and limitations: Generally, naive subsets (rather than memory subsets) showed larger estimated richness. Clonotypes that were shared across a handful of donors made up roughly 5% of naive CD4 clonotypes.

About this clone: Its antigen is undetermined.

CD4+ cells were split into CD45RA+ naive and CD45RA-negative memory subsets. Profiling relied on immunoSEQ multiplex PCR, and the TCRdb table lists in-frame clones only, not all of them. The sample yields about 510,000 clones, 95% to 97% seen once. V shed 6 bases and J 2 bases; nucleotides not matched to a gene: 7. This CDR3 spans 14 amino acids. The germline V gene has CDR1 MNHEY and CDR2 SMNVEV (reference sequence). V and J are TRBV27 and TRBJ2-7; 7 bases match TRBD1. The sample taken for sequencing was naive CD4+ T cells sorted from blood. Noted subset: CD45RA+ positively selected. The clonotype was recovered from a woman aged 25-40 years in good health. The CDR3 is CASRGTGQPYEQYF. The CDR3 DNA sequence: TGTGCCAGCAGGGGGACGGGACAGCCCTACGAGCAGTACTTC.